This entry features one T cell receptor (beta chain) sequence. In the PCR, 60 Vbeta and 13 Jbeta primers were used. The assay was immunoSEQ multiplex PCR, and TCRdb's table has in-frame clones only and misses some. The table records about 170,000 clones, about three quarters of them present only once. This specimen comes from a study of cytomegalovirus exposure and HLA in healthy donors. CDR1 is SGHTA, CDR2 FQGNSA, per germline. The CDR3 runs to 16 residues. Trimming shortened V by 3 bases and J by 1 base, and 13 bases separated the two germline ends. The V and J genes are TRBV7-2 and TRBJ2-1; D remains ambiguous. This receptor was identified in a girl aged 5-17 years in good health and CMV-seronegative. The specimen sequenced was PBMCs. The CDR3 protein is CASSFLPGRSYNEQFF. The CDR3 nucleotides are TGTGCCAGCAGCTTTCTCCCCGGCAGGTCCTACAATGAGCAGTTCTTC.